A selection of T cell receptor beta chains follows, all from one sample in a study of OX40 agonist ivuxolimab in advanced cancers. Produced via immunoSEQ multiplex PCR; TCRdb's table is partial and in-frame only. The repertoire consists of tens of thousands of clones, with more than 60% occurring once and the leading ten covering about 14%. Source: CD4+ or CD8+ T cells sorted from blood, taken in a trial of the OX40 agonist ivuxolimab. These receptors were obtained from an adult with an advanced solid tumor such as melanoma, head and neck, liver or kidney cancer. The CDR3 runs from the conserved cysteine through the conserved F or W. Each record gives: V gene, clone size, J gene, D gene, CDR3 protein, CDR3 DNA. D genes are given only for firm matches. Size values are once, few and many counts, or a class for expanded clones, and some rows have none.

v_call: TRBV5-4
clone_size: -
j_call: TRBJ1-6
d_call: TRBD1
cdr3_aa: CASSHDRGLESPLHF
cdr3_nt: TGTGCCAGCAGCCACGACAGGGGTTTAGAATCACCCCTCCACTTT

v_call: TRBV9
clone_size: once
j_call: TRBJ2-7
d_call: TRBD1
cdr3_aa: CASSASGQASYEQYF
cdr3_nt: TGTGCCAGCAGCGCCTCGGGACAGGCCTCCTACGAGCAGTACTTC

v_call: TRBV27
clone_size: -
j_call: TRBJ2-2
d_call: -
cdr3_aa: CASSHQGTELFF
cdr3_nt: TGTGCCAGCAGTCATCAGGGTACGGAGCTGTTTTTT

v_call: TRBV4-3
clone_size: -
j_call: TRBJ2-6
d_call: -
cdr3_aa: CASSQETDSGANVLTF
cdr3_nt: TGCGCCAGCAGCCAAGAGACAGACTCTGGGGCCAACGTCCTGACTTTC

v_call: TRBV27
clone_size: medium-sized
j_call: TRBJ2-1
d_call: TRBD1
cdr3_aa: CASTPRPDRGSAYNEQFF
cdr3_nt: TGTGCCAGCACCCCCCGACCTGACAGGGGATCAGCCTACAATGAGCAGTTCTTC

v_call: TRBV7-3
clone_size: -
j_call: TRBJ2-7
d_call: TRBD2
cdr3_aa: CASSLSSGGAYEQYF
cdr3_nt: TGTGCCAGCAGCCTATCCAGCGGGGGGGCGTACGAGCAGTACTTC

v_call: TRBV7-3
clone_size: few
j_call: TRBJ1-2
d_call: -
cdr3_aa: CASSLTPGRYGYTF
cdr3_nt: TGTGCCAGCAGCTTGACGCCAGGCCGCTATGGCTACACCTTC

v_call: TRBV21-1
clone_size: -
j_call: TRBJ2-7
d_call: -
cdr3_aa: CASSRPARGRYEQYF
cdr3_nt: TGTGCCAGCAGCAGGCCCGCCAGGGGGCGTTACGAGCAGTACTTC

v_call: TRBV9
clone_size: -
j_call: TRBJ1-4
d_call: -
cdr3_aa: CASSVQGEGEKLFF
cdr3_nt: TGTGCCAGCAGCGTGCAGGGAGAGGGGGAAAAACTGTTTTTT

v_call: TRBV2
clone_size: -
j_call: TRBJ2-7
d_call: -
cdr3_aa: CASSPQGNEQYF
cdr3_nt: TGTGCCAGCAGCCCCCAGGGGAATGAGCAGTACTTC

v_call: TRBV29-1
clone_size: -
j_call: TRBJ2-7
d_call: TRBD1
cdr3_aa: CSGWTGSSYEQYF
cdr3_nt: TGCAGCGGTTGGACAGGGAGCTCCTACGAGCAGTACTTC

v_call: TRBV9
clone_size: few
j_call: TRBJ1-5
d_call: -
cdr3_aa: CASSVDGGLGQPQHF
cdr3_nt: TGTGCCAGCAGCGTAGACGGGGGGCTCGGTCAGCCCCAGCATTTT

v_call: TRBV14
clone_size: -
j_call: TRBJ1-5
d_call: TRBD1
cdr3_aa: CASSQDLQQGAEQPQHF
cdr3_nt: TGTGCCAGCAGCCAAGATTTGCAACAGGGGGCCGAGCAGCCCCAGCATTTT

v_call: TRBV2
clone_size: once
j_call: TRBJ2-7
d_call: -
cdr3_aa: CATSLSASYEQYF
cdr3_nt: TGTGCCACCTCCTTGTCCGCCTCCTACGAGCAGTACTTC

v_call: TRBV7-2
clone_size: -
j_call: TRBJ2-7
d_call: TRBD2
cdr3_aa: CASSLTSAAPYEQYF
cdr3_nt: TGTGCCAGCAGCTTGACTAGCGCAGCACCCTACGAGCAGTACTTC

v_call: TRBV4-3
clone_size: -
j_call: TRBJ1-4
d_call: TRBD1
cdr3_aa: CASSQEIGTGHEKLFF
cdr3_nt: TGCGCCAGCAGCCAAGAAATTGGGACAGGGCATGAAAAACTGTTTTTT

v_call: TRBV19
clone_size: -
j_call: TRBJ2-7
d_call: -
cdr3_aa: CASSIGQGIYYEQYF
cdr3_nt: TGTGCCAGTAGTATAGGGCAGGGAATTTACTACGAGCAGTACTTC

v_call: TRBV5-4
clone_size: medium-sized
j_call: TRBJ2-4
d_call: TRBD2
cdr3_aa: CASSLLGGNKNIQYF
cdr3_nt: TGTGCCAGCAGCCTCCTCGGGGGGAACAAAAACATTCAGTACTTC

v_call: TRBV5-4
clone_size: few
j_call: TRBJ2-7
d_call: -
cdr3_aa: CASSQSDGPYEQYF
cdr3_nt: TGTGCCAGCAGCCAGAGCGACGGTCCCTACGAGCAGTACTTC

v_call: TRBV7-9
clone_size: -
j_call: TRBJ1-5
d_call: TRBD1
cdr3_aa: CASSTTGGRGNQPQHF
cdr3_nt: TGTGCCAGCAGCACTACAGGGGGCAGGGGCAATCAGCCCCAGCATTTT

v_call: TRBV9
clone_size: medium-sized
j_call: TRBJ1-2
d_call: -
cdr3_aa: CASSEWTDVNGYTF
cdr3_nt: TGTGCCAGCAGCGAATGGACTGATGTCAATGGCTACACCTTC

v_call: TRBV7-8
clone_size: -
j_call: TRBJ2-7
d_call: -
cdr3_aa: CASSLVGGTYEQYF
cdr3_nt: TGTGCCAGCAGCTTAGTTGGAGGGACCTACGAGCAGTACTTC

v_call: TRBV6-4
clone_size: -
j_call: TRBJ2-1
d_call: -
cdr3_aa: CASSDEADSYNEQFF
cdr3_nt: TGTGCCAGCAGTGACGAGGCGGACTCCTACAATGAGCAGTTCTTC

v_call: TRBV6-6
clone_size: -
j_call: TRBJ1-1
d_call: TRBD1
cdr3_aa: CASSYGVQGATEAFF
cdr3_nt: TGTGCCAGCAGTTACGGGGTCCAGGGGGCGACTGAAGCTTTCTTT

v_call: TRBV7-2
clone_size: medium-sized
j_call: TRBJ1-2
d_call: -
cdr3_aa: CASSFGGGDGYTF
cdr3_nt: TGTGCCAGCAGCTTCGGGGGGGGTGATGGCTACACCTTC

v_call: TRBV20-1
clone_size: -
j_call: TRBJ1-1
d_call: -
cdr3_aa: CSARVPTEAFF
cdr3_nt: TGCAGTGCTAGAGTGCCCACTGAAGCTTTCTTT

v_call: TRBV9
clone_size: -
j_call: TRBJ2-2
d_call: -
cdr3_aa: CASRGTNTGELFF
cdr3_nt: TGTGCCAGCAGAGGTACTAACACCGGGGAGCTGTTTTTT

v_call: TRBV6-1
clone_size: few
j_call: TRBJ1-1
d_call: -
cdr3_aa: CASSEPDPTEAFF
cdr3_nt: TGTGCCAGCAGTGAACCTGATCCCACTGAAGCTTTCTTT

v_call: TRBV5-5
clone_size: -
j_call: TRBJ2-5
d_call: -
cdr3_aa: CASSLSTGPAETQYF
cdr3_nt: TGTGCCAGCAGCTTGAGTACGGGGCCTGCGGAGACCCAGTACTTC

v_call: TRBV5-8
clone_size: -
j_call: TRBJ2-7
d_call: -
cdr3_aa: CASSAWLRGSYEQYF
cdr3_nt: TGTGCCAGCAGCGCCTGGCTGAGAGGATCCTACGAGCAGTACTTC

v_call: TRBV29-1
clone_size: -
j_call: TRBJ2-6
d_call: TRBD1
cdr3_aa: CSVEDRTGLSGANVLTF
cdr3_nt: TGCAGCGTTGAAGATCGGACAGGGCTCTCTGGGGCCAACGTCCTGACTTTC

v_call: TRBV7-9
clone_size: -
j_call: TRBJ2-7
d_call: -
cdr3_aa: CASSPQSDEQYF
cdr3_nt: TGTGCCAGCAGCCCGCAGAGCGACGAGCAGTACTTC

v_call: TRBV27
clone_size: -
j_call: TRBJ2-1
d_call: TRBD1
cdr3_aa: CASSLSGQGTNYNEQFF
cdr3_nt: TGTGCCAGCAGTTTATCGGGACAGGGGACTAACTACAATGAGCAGTTCTTC

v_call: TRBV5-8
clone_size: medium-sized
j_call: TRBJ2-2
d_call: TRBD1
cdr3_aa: CASSSWYRQGATGELFF
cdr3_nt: TGTGCCAGCAGCTCTTGGTACCGACAGGGGGCGACCGGGGAGCTGTTTTTT

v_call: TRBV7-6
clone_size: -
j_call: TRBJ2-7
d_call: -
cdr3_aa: CASSPPDRAYEQYF
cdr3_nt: TGTGCCAGCAGCCCCCCGGACAGAGCCTACGAGCAGTACTTC